The 18 T cell receptor beta chains below were found in one sample sequenced in a study of a mutant IDH1 vaccine in newly diagnosed glioma. These receptors' targets are unknown. Specified time point: week 23, last vaccination. With topical imiquimod, each dose of the vaccine consisted of 300 ug of mutant IDH1 20-mer peptide. Data came from immunoSEQ multiplex PCR; TCRdb stores just in-frame clones and leaves some out. The profile shows roughly 40,000 clones, around 90% of them singletons. The sample in question was PBMCs, obtained from a glioma patient whose treatment included an IDH1 peptide vaccine. These receptor sequences come from a man aged 50 to 60 with glioma.

The chain joins TRBV6-5 to TRBJ1-6; 12 nucleotides align to TRBD1. After removal of 7 bases from V and 9 bases from J, the junction contained 4 bases not matched to a gene. The CDR3 sequence is 14 residues long. Germline CDR1 MNHEY, CDR2 SVGAGI. DNA for the CDR3: TGTGCCAGCACGAGGGACAGGGGGCCTTCACCCCTCCACTTT. Translating it yields CASTRDRGPSPLHF.

On this clone itself: The same CDR3 also results from other DNA sequences found in this sample. V is TRBV4-1 and J is TRBJ2-7; D remains ambiguous. The length of the CDR3 is 14 residues. V lost 1 base, J lost 0 bases, and 7 bases lay in between. Germline values: CDR1 MGHRA, CDR2 YSYEKL. The CDR3 bases are TGCGCCAGCAGCCAAGGTCCGGGCTCCTACGAGCAGTACTTC. This translates into CASSQGPGSYEQYF.

V gene TRBV7-3 combines with J gene TRBJ2-7; D might be TRBD2 (5 bases). The CDR3 is 13 residues long. Germline CDR1 and CDR2: SGHTA and FQGTGA. The V end lost 2 bases, the J end lost 1 base, and 6 bases lay between the germline ends. The CDR3 protein is CASSLGRSYEQYF. In DNA, the CDR3 is TGTGCCAGCAGCTTAGGGAGATCCTACGAGCAGTACTTC. The whole variable domain, filled in from reference TRBV7-3 and TRBJ2-7, reads GAGVSQTPSNKVTEKGKYVELRCDPISGHTALYWYRQSLGQGPEFLIYFQGTGAADDSGLPNDRFFAVRPEGSVSTLKIQRTERGDSAVYLCASSLGRSYEQYFGPGTRLTVT.

The rearrangement uses TRBV28 and TRBJ1-2, with D maybe TRBD1 (5 bases). Germline assignment: CDR1 MDHEN and CDR2 SYDVKM. CDR3 length: 12 residues. Trimming cost V 2 bases and J 8 bases, with 9 bases left between them. The CDR3 spells CASSLPGLGYTF. DNA of the CDR3: TGTGCCAGCAGTTTACCAGGGTTGGGCTACACCTTC.

The chain uses TRBV6-5 and TRBJ2-7; unclear D gene. The CDR3 runs 15 residues. Trimming stripped 2 bases from V and 0 bases from J, with 11 bases between. CDR1 is MNHEY, CDR2 SVGAGI, per germline. The CDR3, as DNA: TGTGCCAGCAGTTACAAGTTGGGGTTCTCCTACGAGCAGTACTTC. It encodes CASSYKLGFSYEQYF.

The chain links TRBV5-1 to TRBJ1-6, with TRBD1 matching over 8 bases. This CDR3 contains 15 residues. Germline assignment: CDR1 SGHRS and CDR2 YFSETQ. Trimming took 4 bases from V and 10 from J; bases not matched to a gene: 10. CDR3 sequence: CASSDRQGKNSPLHF. In DNA, the CDR3 is TGCGCCAGCAGCGATAGACAGGGGAAAAACTCACCCCTCCACTTT.

This clone was seen a handful of times. The genes are TRBV18 and TRBJ1-5, with 12 bases aligning to TRBD1. CDR3 length: 15 amino acids. Germline V gene data show CDR1 as KGHSH and CDR2 as LQKENI. The ends lost 4 bases at V and 5 bases at J; junction bases unmatched: 3. The CDR3 here is CASSRGTGGDQPQHF. As DNA, the CDR3 is TGTGCCAGCTCACGCGGGACAGGGGGCGATCAGCCCCAGCATTTT.

By proportion, this clone is medium-sized (0.01 to 0.1%). The chain uses TRBV2 and TRBJ1-4, with D perhaps matching TRBD1 (5 bases). Germline assignment: CDR1 SNHLY and CDR2 FYNNEI. V gave up 4 bases and J gave up 4 bases, with 13 bases separating them. The CDR3 loop spans 15 amino acids. In nucleotides, the CDR3 is TGTGCCAGCAGTGGCCCGGGACGGAATAATGAAAAACTGTTTTTT. Residues: CASSGPGRNNEKLFF.

The chain is built from TRBV29-1 and TRBJ2-7; D is unresolved. The CDR3 totals 11 residues. V was clipped by 2 bases and J by 4 bases, with 6 bases between them. Germline V gives CDR1 SQVTM, CDR2 ANQGSEA. CDR3 nucleotide sequence: TGCAGCGTTGAATTGGGTTACGAGCAGTACTTC. Amino acid sequence: CSVELGYEQYF.

The J gene is TRBJ1-1, the V gene TRBV5-1; D is perhaps TRBD1 (5 bases). This CDR3 comprises 14 residues. CDR1 SGHRS and CDR2 YFSETQ come from the germline V gene. V shed 2 bases and J shed 1 base, with 9 bases lying between them. CDR3 sequence reads: CASSLNTGNTEAFF. As DNA, the CDR3 is TGCGCCAGCAGCTTAAACACAGGGAACACTGAAGCTTTCTTT.

The sample holds a few counts of this clone. The gene calls are TRBV18 and TRBJ1-3, with TRBD1 identical over 8 bases. The CDR3 runs 18 residues. The germline gives CDR1 KGHSH, CDR2 LQKENI. Unmatched junction bases numbered 10, after V lost 3 bases and J lost 0 bases. CDR3 DNA: TGTGCCAGCTCACCCTCCGGGGACAGGACCTTCTCTGGAAACACCATATATTTT. Its translation is CASSPSGDRTFSGNTIYF. The complete variable domain, with remaining parts taken from reference TRBV18 and TRBJ1-3, reads NAGVMQNPRHLVRRRGQEARLRCSPMKGHSHVYWYRQLPEEGLKFMVYLQKENIIDESGMPKERFSAEFPKEGPSILRIQQVVRGDSAAYFCASSPSGDRTFSGNTIYFGEGSWLTVV.

The V gene is TRBV29-1, the J gene TRBJ1-5, with a possible D match to TRBD1 (5 bases). The ends were cut back, 7 bases at V and 6 bases at J, with 16 bases in the middle. Germline V gene lookup returns CDR1 SQVTM and CDR2 ANQGSEA. The CDR3 loop spans 13 amino acids. CDR3 in DNA: TGCAGCGCCGAGGCAGGGTCCGGTCAGCCCCAGCATTTT. Translation gives CSAEAGSGQPQHF.

This clone was picked up one time. V and J are TRBV7-8 and TRBJ2-7; D perhaps matches TRBD1 (6 bases). V was clipped by 5 bases and J by 6 bases, with 14 bases between them. This CDR3 has 13 residues. The germline V gene encodes CDR1 SGHVS and CDR2 FQNEAQ. The CDR3 region has the DNA TGTGCCAGCAGCCCCCAACAGGGATCCGAGCAGTACTTC. Protein sequence: CASSPQQGSEQYF.

This clone was observed once. The chain carries TRBV5-1 and TRBJ1-4, with 7 bases matching TRBD1. The V segment lost 3 bases and the J segment 4 bases; nucleotides outside the gene matches: 6. The germline V gene encodes CDR1 SGHRS and CDR2 YFSETQ. This CDR3 is built from 15 residues. This CDR3 is CASSSQGTVNEKLFF. The CDR3 coding sequence is TGCGCCAGCAGCTCGCAGGGGACAGTTAATGAAAAACTGTTTTTT.

The rearrangement joins TRBV7-2 to TRBJ2-3; 8 nucleotides align to TRBD1. V was pared by 3 bases and J by 5 bases, with 7 bases of the junction left unmatched. Per germline, CDR1 SGHTA and CDR2 FQGNSA. This CDR3 has 15 residues. The CDR3 DNA follows: TGTGCCAGCAGCTTCAGGGGGCAGCCGGGAGATACGCAGTATTTT. This sequence encodes CASSFRGQPGDTQYF.

The chain employs TRBV27 and TRBJ1-5; 8 bases align to TRBD1. The CDR3 runs to 17 residues. The V and J ends lost 2 bases and 2 bases, in that order; junction bases with no gene match: 8. CDR1 is MNHEY and CDR2 is SMNVEV in the germline V gene (reference sequence). CDR3 in DNA: TGTGCCAGCAGTTTAAGGTCGGCAGGGGGCGGCAATCAGCCCCAGCATTTT. This codes for CASSLRSAGGGNQPQHF.

The gene calls are TRBV5-4 and TRBJ2-7, with D perhaps given as TRBD1 or TRBD2 (6 bases each). CDR3 length: 14 residues. Germline values: CDR1 SGHNT, CDR2 YYREEE (reference sequence). Trimming took 4 bases from V and 0 from J, leaving 11 bases between them. The CDR3 nucleotides are TGTGCCAGCAGCCCGGGGGCCCACTCCTACGAGCAGTACTTC. This sequence encodes CASSPGAHSYEQYF.

V is TRBV27 and J is TRBJ1-2; D gene unclear. Trimming left V 6 bases short and J 5 bases short, with 10 bases between. Germline CDR1 and CDR2: MNHEY and SMNVEV (reference sequence). This CDR3 has 12 residues. The CDR3 protein is CASSPSGYGYTF. CDR3 nucleotides: TGTGCCAGCAGCCCCTCGGGGTATGGCTACACCTTC.